Detailed here is one T cell receptor (beta chain). Its antigen remains unknown. Each CDR3 protein gets one entry after TCRdb re-called the reads with MiXCR. The sample holds nearly 550,000 distinct CDR3 sequences, more than 15% seen once. This record comes from a study of T cell repertoires in cytomegalovirus infection. Study-level points and caveats: The study found HLA-C-restricted CMV-specific TCR beta clonotypes dominating the ex vivo response.

The CDR3 sequence is 15 residues long. The junction had 8 bases not matched to a gene; V was cut back by 6 bases and J by 2 bases. This chain links TRBV12-3 or TRBV12-4 with TRBJ2-3; 7 bases fit TRBD2. The TCR comes from a human donor in good health (CMV status not recorded). Some clones in this sample may be carry-over from other donors' samples. Sequencing was done on a sample of CD8+ T cells from PBMCs. CDR3 sequence: CASSWSGADTDTQYF. DNA of the CDR3: TGTGCCAGCAGCTGGAGCGGGGCAGACACAGATACGCAGTATTTT.